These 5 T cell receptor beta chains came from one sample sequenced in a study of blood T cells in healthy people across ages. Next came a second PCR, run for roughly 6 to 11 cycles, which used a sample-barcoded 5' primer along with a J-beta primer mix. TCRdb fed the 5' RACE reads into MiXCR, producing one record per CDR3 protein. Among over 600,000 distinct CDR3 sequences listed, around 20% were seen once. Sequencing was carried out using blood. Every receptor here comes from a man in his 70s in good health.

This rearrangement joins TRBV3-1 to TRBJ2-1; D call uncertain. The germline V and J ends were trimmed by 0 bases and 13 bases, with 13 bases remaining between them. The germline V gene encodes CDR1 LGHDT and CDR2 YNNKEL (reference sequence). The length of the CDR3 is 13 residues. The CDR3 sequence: CASSQDRNLVQFF. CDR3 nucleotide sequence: TGTGCCAGCAGCCAAGATCGGAATTTGGTTCAGTTCTTC.

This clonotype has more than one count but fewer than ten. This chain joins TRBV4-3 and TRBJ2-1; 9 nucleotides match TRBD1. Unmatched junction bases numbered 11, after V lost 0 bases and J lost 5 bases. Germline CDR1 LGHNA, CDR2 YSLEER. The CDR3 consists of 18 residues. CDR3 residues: CASSQDRRTGARDNEQFF. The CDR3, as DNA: TGCGCCAGCAGCCAAGATCGGAGGACAGGGGCAAGGGACAATGAGCAGTTCTTC.

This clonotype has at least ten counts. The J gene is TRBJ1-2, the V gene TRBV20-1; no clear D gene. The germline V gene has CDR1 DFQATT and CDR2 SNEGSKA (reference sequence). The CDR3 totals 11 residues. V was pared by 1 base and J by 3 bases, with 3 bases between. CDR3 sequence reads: CSARADYGYTF. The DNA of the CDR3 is TGCAGTGCTAGAGCTGACTATGGCTACACCTTC.

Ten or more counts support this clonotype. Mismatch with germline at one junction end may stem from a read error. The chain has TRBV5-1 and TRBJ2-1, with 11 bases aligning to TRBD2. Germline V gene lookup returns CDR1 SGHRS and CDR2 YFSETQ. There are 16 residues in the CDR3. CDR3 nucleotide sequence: TGTGCCAGCAGCTTGGGTCTAGCGGGAGGATACAATGAGCAGTTCTTC. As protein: CASSLGLAGGYNEQFF.

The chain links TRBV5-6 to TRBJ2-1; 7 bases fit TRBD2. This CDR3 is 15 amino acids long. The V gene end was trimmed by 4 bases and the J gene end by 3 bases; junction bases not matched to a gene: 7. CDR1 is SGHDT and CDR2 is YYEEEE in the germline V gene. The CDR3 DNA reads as TGTGCCAGCAGCAGAAGAACTAGCGTCTACAATGAGCAGTTCTTC. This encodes CASSRRTSVYNEQFF.